This T cell receptor (beta chain) stems from a study of human T cells and chemical hapten exposure. Study context: Sensitizing treatment utilized 2% DPC over a 2 cm by 2 cm portion of upper inner arm skin. Notes on the study in general: PT1 expanded TCR counts and patch test score correlated positively.

In its sample, this clonotype was seen many times. Its antigen is as yet unknown. V trimming: 6 bases; J trimming: 2 bases; junction bases outside the gene matches: 4. Germline CDR1 MNHEY, CDR2 SMNVEV (reference sequence). The length of the CDR3 is 14 residues. TCRdb passed the RACE reads through MiXCR, listing each CDR3 protein once. Of 300,000 to 450,000 distinct CDR3 sequences listed, roughly 4.8% were seen once; the top ten hold under 3%. Time point meaning: patch test 1, 2 weeks after DPC sensitization. Indicated treatment: therapeutic diphenylcyclopropenone sensitization with weekly scalp DPC. The sample here was whole blood, taken in connection with sensitization to the hapten diphenylcyclopropenone (DPC). J is TRBJ2-7 and V is TRBV27; TRBD1 matches at 10 bases. This receptor was obtained from a woman aged 45 to 65 with alopecia areata. Some clones in this sample may be carry-over from other donors' samples. The CDR3 sequence: CASRRQGATYEQYF. As DNA, the CDR3 is TGTGCCAGCAGAAGACAGGGGGCAACCTACGAGCAGTACTTC.